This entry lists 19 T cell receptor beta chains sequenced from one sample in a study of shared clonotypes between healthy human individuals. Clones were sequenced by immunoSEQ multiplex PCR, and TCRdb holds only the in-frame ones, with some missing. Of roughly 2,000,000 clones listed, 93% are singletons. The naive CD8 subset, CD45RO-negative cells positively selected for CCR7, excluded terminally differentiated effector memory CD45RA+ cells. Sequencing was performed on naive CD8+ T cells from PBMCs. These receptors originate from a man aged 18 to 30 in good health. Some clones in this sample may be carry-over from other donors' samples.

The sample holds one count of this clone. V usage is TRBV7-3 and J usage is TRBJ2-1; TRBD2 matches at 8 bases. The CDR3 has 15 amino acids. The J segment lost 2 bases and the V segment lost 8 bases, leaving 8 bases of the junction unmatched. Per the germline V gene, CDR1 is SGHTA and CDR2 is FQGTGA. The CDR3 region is CASGTAGGPYNEQFF. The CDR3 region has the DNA TGTGCCAGCGGGACGGCGGGAGGCCCCTACAATGAGCAGTTCTTC.

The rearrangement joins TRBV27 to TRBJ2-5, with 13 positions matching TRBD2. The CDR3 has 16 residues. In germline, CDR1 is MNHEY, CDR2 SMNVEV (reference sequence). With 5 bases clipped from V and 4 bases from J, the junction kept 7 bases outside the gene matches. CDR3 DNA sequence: TGTGCCAGCAGTCACTCACTAGCGGGAGGGCCAGAGACCCAGTACTTC. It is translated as CASSHSLAGGPETQYF.

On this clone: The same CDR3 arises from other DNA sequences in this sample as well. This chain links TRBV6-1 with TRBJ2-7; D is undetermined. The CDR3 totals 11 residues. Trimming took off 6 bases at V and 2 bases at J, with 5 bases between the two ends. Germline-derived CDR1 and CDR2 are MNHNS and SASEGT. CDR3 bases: TGTGCCAGCAGAGAGACCTACGAGCAGTACTTC. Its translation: CASRETYEQYF.

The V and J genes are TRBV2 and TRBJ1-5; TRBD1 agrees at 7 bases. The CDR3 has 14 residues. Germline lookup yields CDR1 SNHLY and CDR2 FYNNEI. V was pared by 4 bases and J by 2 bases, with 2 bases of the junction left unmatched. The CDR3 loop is CASSGDSGNQPQHF. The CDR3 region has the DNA TGTGCCAGCAGTGGGGACAGTGGCAATCAGCCCCAGCATTTT.

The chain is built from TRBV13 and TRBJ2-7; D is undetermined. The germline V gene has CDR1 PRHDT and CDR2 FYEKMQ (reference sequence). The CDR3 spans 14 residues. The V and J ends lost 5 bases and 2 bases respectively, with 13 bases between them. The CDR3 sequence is CASSPSSEPYEQYF. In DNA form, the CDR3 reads TGTGCCAGCAGCCCCTCGTCGGAACCCTACGAGCAGTACTTC. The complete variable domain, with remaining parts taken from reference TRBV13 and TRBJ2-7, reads AAGVIQSPRHLIKEKRETATLKCYPIPRHDTVYWYQQGPGQDPQFLISFYEKMQSDKGSIPDRFSAQQFSDYHSELNMSSLELGDSALYFCASSPSSEPYEQYFGPGTRLTVT.

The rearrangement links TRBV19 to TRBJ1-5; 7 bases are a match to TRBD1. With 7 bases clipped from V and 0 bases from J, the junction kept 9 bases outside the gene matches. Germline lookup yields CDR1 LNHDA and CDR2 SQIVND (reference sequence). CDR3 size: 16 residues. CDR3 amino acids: CASTMGQIYSNQPQHF. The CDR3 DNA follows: TGTGCCAGTACCATGGGACAGATTTATAGCAATCAGCCCCAGCATTTT. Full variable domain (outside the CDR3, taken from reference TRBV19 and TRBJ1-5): DGGITQSPKYLFRKEGQNVTLSCEQNLNHDAMYWYRQDPGQGLRLIYYSQIVNDFQKGDIAEGYSVSREKKESFPLTVTSAQKNPTAFYLCASTMGQIYSNQPQHFGDGTRLSIL.

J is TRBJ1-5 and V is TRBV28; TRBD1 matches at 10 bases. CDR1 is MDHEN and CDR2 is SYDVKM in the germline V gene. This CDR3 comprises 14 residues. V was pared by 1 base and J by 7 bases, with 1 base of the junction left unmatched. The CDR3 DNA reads TGTGCCAGCAGTTTATCGGACAGGGGGCAGCCCCAGCATTTT. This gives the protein CASSLSDRGQPQHF. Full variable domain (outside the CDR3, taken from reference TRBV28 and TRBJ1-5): DVKVTQSSRYLVKRTGEKVFLECVQDMDHENMFWYRQDPGLGLRLIYFSYDVKMKEKGDIPEGYSVSREKKERFSLILESASTNQTSMYLCASSLSDRGQPQHFGDGTRLSIL.

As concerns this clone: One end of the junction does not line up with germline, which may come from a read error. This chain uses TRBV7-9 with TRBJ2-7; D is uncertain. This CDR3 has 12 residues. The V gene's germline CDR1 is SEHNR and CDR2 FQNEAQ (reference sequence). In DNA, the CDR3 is TGTGTCAGCAGCTTGGGTACGAGGGAGCAGTACTTC. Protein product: CVSSLGTREQYF. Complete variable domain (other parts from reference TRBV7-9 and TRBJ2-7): DTGVSQNPRHKITKRGQNVTFRCDPISEHNRLYWYRQTLGQGPEFLTYFQNEAQLEKSRLLSDRFSAERPKGSFSTLEIQRTEQGDSAMYLCVSSLGTREQYFGPGTRLTVT.

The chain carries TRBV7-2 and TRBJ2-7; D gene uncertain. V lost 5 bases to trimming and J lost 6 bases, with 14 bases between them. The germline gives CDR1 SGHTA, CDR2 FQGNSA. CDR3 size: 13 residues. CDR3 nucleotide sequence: TGTGCCAGCAGCAGGGATCTATTCCCCGAGCAGTACTTC. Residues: CASSRDLFPEQYF.

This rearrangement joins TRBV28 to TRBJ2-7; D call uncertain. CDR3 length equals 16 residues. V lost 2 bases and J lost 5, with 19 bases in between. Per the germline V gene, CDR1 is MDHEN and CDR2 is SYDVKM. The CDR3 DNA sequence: TGTGCCAGCAGTTTAAGCGTGAAGAGGTTCCCTCACGAGCAGTACTTC. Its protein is CASSLSVKRFPHEQYF.

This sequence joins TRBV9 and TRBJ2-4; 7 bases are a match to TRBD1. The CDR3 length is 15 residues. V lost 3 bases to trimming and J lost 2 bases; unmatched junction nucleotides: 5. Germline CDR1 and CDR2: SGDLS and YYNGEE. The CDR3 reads CASSGQGATKNIQYF. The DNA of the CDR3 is TGTGCCAGCAGCGGACAGGGAGCTACCAAAAACATTCAGTACTTC.

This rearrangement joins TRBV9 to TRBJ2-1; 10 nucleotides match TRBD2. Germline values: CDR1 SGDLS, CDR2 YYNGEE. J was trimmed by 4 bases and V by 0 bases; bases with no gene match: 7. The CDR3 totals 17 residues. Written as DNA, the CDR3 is TGTGCCAGCAGCGTAGATCAAACTAGCGGGAAGTACAATGAGCAGTTCTTC. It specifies CASSVDQTSGKYNEQFF. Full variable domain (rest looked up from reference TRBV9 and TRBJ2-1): DSGVTQTPKHLITATGQRVTLRCSPRSGDLSVYWYQQSLDQGLQFLIQYYNGEERAKGNILERFSAQQFPDLHSELNLSSLELGDSALYFCASSVDQTSGKYNEQFFGPGTRLTVL.

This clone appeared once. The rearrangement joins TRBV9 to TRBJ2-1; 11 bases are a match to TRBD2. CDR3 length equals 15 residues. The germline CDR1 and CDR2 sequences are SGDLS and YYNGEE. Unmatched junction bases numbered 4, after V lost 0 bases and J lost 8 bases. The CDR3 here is CASSVEGSGRDEQFF. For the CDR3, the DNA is TGTGCCAGCAGCGTAGAGGGTAGCGGGAGGGATGAGCAGTTCTTC. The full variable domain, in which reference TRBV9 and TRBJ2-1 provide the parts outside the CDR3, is DSGVTQTPKHLITATGQRVTLRCSPRSGDLSVYWYQQSLDQGLQFLIQYYNGEERAKGNILERFSAQQFPDLHSELNLSSLELGDSALYFCASSVEGSGRDEQFFGPGTRLTVL.

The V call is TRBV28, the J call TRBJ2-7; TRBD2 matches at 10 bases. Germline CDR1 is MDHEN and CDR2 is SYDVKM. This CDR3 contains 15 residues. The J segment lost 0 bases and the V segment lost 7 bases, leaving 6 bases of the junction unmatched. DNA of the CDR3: TGTGCCAGCACCCCGGGACTAGCGTACTCCTACGAGCAGTACTTC. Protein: CASTPGLAYSYEQYF.

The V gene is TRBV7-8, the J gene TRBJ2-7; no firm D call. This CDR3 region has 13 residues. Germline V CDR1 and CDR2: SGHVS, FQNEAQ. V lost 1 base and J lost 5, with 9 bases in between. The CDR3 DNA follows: TGTGCCAGCAGCTTAGGATGGCAGAACGAGCAGTACTTC. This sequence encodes CASSLGWQNEQYF.

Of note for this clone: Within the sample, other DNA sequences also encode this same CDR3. The DNA for the CDR3 is TGTGCCACCAGCAGAGATGGCTACAATGAGCAGTTCTTC. Protein: CATSRDGYNEQFF. The rearrangement uses TRBV15 and TRBJ2-1; D is undetermined. The germline V gene encodes CDR1 LNHNV and CDR2 YYDKDF (reference sequence). This CDR3 spans 13 amino acids. Trimming removed 0 bases from V and 3 bases from J, with 3 bases in between.

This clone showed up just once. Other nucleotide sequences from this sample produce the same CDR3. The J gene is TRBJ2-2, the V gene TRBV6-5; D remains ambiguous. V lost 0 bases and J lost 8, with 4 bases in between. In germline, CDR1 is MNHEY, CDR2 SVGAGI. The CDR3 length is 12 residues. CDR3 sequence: CASSYSGGELFF. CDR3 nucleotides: TGTGCCAGCAGTTACTCAGGGGGGGAGCTGTTTTTT.

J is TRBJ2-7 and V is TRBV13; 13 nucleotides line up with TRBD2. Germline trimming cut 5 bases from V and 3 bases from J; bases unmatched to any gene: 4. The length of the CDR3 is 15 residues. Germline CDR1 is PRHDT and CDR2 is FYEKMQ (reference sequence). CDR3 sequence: CASSPGLAGIYEQYF. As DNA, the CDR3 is TGTGCCAGCAGCCCGGGACTAGCGGGGATCTACGAGCAGTACTTC.

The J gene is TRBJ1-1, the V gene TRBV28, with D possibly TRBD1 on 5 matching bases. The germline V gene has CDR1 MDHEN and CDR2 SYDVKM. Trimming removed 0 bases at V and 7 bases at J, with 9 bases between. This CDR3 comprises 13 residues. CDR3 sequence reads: CASSLWSGLEAFF. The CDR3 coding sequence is TGTGCCAGCAGTTTATGGTCAGGGCTTGAAGCTTTCTTT.